This TCR beta chain was recorded in a study of spatial heterogeneity in lung cancer. This clonotype qualifies as medium-sized. Noted time point: sample taken at primary tumor resection. Whole RNA came from tumor, nontumor lung or frozen PBMC and was sequenced without being sorted. TCRdb analysed the 5' RACE reads with MiXCR anew, one entry per CDR3 protein. Here the sample spans 1,000 to 1,500 distinct CDR3 sequences, around 6.3% being singletons. The TCR was taken from a male donor with early-stage non-small cell lung cancer. This specimen consisted of normal lung tissue next to the tumor, obtained at surgery.

CDR3 loop: CASRAGTSSYEQYF. The CDR3 nucleotides are TGTGCCAGCCGAGCCGGGACCTCCTCCTACGAGCAGTACTTC. V gene TRBV6-5 combines with J gene TRBJ2-7, with D tentatively TRBD1 or TRBD2 (5 bases each). The V end lost 8 bases, the J end lost 0 bases, and 14 bases lay between the germline ends. CDR3 length: 14 residues. The germline CDR1 and CDR2 sequences are MNHEY and SVGAGI.